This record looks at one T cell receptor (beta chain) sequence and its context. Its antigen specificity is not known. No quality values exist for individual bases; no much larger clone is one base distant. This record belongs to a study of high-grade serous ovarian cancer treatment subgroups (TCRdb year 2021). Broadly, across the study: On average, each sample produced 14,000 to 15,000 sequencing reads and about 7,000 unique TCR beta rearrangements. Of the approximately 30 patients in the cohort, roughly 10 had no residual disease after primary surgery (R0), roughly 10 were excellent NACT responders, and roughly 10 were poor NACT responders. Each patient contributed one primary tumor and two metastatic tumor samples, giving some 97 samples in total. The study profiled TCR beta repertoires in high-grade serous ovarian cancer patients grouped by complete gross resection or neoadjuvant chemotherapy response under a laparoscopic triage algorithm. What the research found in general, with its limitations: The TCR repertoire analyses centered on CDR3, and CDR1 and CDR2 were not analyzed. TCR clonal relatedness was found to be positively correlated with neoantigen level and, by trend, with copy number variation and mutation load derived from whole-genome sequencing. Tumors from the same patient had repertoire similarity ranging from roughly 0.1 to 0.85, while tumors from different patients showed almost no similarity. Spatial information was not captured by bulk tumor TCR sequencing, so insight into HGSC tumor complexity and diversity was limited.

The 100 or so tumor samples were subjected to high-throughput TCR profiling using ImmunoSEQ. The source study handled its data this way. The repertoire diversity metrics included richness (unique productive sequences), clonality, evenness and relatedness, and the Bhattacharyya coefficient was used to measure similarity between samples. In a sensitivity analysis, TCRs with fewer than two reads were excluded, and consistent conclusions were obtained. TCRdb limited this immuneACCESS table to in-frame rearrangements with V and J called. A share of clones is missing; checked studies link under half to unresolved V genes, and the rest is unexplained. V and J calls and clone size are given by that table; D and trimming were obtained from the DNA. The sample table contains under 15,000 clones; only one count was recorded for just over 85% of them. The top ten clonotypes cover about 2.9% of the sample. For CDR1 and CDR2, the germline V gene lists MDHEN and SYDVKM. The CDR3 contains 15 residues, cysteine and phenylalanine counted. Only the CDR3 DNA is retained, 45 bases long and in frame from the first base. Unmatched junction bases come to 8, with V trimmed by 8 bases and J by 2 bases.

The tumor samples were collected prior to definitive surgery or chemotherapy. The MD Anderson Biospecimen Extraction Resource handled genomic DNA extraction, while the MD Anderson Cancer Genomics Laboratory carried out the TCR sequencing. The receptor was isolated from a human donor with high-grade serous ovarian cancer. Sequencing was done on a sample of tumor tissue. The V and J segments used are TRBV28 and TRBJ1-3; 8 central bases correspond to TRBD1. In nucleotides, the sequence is TGTGCCAGCGCGGTCCAGGGACAGGCTGGAAACACCATATATTTT. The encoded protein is CASAVQGQAGNTIYF.